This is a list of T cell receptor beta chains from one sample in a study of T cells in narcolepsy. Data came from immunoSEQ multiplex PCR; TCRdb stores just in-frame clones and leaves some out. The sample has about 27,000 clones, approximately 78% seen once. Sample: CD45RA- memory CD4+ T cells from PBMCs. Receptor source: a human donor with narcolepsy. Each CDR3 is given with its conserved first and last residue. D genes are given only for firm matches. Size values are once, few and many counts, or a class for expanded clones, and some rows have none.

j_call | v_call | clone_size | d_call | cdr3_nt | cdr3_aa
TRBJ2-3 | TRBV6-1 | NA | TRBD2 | TGTGCCAGCAGGGGGAGGGGAAGTACAGATACGCAGTATTTT | CASRGRGSTDTQYF
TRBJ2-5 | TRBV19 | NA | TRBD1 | TGTGCCAGTAGTCCCCCAGGGGGGACCCAGTACTTC | CASSPPGGTQYF
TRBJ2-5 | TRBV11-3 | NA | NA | TGTGCCAGCAGCCTAGGGCTTCAAGAGACCCAGTACTTC | CASSLGLQETQYF
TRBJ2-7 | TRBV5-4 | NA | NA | TGTGCCAGCAGCTACACAATCTCCTACGAGCAGTACTTC | CASSYTISYEQYF
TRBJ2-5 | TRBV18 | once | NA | TGTGCCAGCTCCGGGGGCAGCGGCCAAGAGACCCAGTACTTC | CASSGGSGQETQYF
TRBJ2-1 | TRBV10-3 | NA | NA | TGTGCCATCAGTGGTTCTTCGCAAGCGGCGGTCGATGAGCAGTTCTTC | CAISGSSQAAVDEQFF
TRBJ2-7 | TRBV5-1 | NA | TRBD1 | TGCGCCAGCACCCGGACAGGGGACTACGAGCAGTACTTC | CASTRTGDYEQYF
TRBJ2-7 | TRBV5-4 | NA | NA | TGTGCCAGCACCCATCCCAGTCTAGGAGGGGAGCAGTACTTC | CASTHPSLGGEQYF
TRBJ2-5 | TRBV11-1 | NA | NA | TGTGCCAGCAGCTCTAACCGGGGACGACCCCAAGAGACCCAGTACTTC | CASSSNRGRPQETQYF
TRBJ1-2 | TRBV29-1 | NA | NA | TGCAGCGTTGAAGTGGGCAGGGTGGATGGCTACACCTTC | CSVEVGRVDGYTF
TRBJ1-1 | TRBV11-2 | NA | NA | TGTGCCAGCAGCCCTACGACGATGATGAACACTGAAGCTTTCTTT | CASSPTTMMNTEAFF
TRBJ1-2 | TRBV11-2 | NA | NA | TGTGCCAGCAGCTTAGTGGACGGGGGGCTGCCCTATGGCTACACCTTC | CASSLVDGGLPYGYTF